This TCR beta chain was recovered during a study of cytomegalovirus exposure and HLA in healthy donors. This PCR relied on a set of 60 Vbeta primers and 13 Jbeta primers. The assay was immunoSEQ multiplex PCR, and TCRdb's table has in-frame clones only and misses some. The sample has over 85,000 clones, around 78% seen once; the top ten hold 2.5% to 3%. Germline V lookup: CDR1 SGHTA, CDR2 FQGNSA. This CDR3 comprises 14 residues. V lost 3 bases and J lost 3; bases outside the gene matches: 4. This clonotype originated in a man between 40 and 49 years old in good health and CMV-seronegative. The chain links TRBV7-2 to TRBJ1-2; 7 positions match TRBD1. Input material: PBMCs. CDR3 residues: CASSFAGTDYGYTF. In nucleotides, the CDR3 is TGTGCCAGCAGCTTTGCCGGGACAGACTATGGCTACACCTTC.